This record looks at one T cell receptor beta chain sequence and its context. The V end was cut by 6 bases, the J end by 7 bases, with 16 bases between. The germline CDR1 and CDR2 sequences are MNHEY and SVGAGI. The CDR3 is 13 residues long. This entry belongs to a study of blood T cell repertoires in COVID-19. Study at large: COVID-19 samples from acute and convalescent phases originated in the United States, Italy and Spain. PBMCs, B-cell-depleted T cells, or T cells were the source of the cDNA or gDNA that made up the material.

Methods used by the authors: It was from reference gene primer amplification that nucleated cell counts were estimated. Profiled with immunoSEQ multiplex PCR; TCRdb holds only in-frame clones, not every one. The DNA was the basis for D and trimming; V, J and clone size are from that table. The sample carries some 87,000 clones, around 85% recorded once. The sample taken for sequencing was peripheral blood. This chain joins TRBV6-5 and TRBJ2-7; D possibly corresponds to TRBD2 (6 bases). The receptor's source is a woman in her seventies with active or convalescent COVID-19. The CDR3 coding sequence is TGTGCCAGCAGGGAGCGAAGGGCGGGGGAGCAGTACTTC. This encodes CASRERRAGEQYF.